This T cell receptor (beta chain) emerged from a study of blood T cell repertoires in COVID-19. Study context: Both acute and convalescent COVID-19 samples were obtained from the United States, Italy and Spain. PBMCs, B-cell-depleted T cells, or T cells provided the cDNA or gDNA that made up the material.

CDR1 MNHEY and CDR2 SVGAGI come from the germline V gene. This CDR3 region has 14 residues. The V segment lost 5 bases and the J segment 9 bases; nucleotides outside the gene matches: 4. This clone was observed a few times. The same CDR3 also results from other DNA sequences found in this sample. Study processing details: The authors estimated nucleated cell counts from reference gene primer amplification. Measured with immunoSEQ multiplex PCR; TCRdb has only the in-frame clones, and not every one. That table supplies the V and J calls and clone size; D and trimming were determined from the DNA. The top ten hold 6.2% of the sample, which has 240,000 or so clones, 70% to 90% seen once.

This chain joins TRBV6-5 and TRBJ1-6, with TRBD1 matching 10 bases. The source material was peripheral blood. This sequence originates from a man between 60 and 70 years old with acute or convalescent COVID-19. CDR3 DNA sequence: TGTGCCAGCAGTCCCGGACAGGGGGTTTCACCCCTCCACTTT. Its protein product is CASSPGQGVSPLHF.